The present T cell receptor beta chain was sequenced within a study of cytomegalovirus exposure and HLA in healthy donors. Overall study: As released early, the data held 85 million to 95 million unique TCRs from HLA-typed donors.

PCR used 60 Vbeta primers and 13 Jbeta primers. The protocol was immunoSEQ multiplex PCR, while the TCRdb copy is restricted to in-frame clones and leaves out a portion. This sample carries roughly 71,000 clones, about 67% of them seen once, and the ten largest clones take approximately 10%. This clone appeared a few times. This sequence originates from a human donor in good health. Sequenced input: PBMCs.

CDR3 region: CASSYSRSPDTQYF. The CDR3 coding sequence is TGTGCCAGCAGTTACTCGAGAAGCCCAGATACGCAGTATTTT. The V gene is TRBV6-5, the J gene TRBJ2-3; no firm D call. The germline gives CDR1 MNHEY, CDR2 SVGAGI. The CDR3 extends over 14 amino acids. The germline V and J ends were trimmed by 0 bases and 4 bases, with 8 bases remaining between them.